A single sample gave rise to the 25 T cell receptor beta chains below, sequenced in a study of cytomegalovirus exposure and HLA in healthy donors. 13 Jbeta primers and 60 Vbeta primers were used for the PCR. Using immunoSEQ multiplex PCR, the repertoire was profiled, and TCRdb retains in-frame clones only, with some absent. The table includes roughly 55,000 clones, 70% to 75% detected once. Sequenced sample: PBMCs. Every receptor here comes from a man aged 35-49 years in good health and CMV-seropositive.

The chain uses TRBV7-9 and TRBJ2-7; 7 positions match TRBD2. V gave up 8 bases and J gave up 2 bases; unmatched junction bases: 3. Germline CDR1 and CDR2: SEHNR and FQNEAQ (reference sequence). This CDR3 region has 12 residues. The CDR3 spells CASGGRAYEQYF. The CDR3 nucleotides are TGTGCCAGCGGGGGGAGGGCCTACGAGCAGTACTTC.

The DNA of the CDR3 is TGTGCCAGCAGCGTAGATGGGCAGCAAGAGACCCAGTACTTC. It translates to CASSVDGQQETQYF. The V and J genes are TRBV9 and TRBJ2-5; D is unresolved. Germline V gene sequence: CDR1 SGDLS, CDR2 YYNGEE. Deletions cut 0 bases from V and 2 bases from J, with 8 bases between. The CDR3 contains 14 residues.

This chain uses TRBV7-9 with TRBJ1-2, with a tentative D call TRBD1 (6 bases). Trimming removed 8 bases from V and 5 bases from J, with 15 bases in between. CDR3 size: 13 residues. Per germline, CDR1 SEHNR and CDR2 FQNEAQ (reference sequence). CDR3: CASLSGTGYGYTF. The CDR3, as DNA: TGTGCCAGCCTATCCGGCACAGGGTATGGCTACACCTTC.

The chain employs TRBV5-6 and TRBJ2-1; 8 positions match TRBD1. V shed 5 bases, J shed 8 bases, and the junction held 3 bases outside the gene matches. The CDR3 totals 12 residues. Germline V lookup: CDR1 SGHDT, CDR2 YYEEEE. The CDR3 DNA sequence: TGTGCCAGCAGTACGACAGGGGATGAGCAGTTCTTC. This codes for CASSTTGDEQFF.

This clone has only a few counts. V usage is TRBV28 and J usage is TRBJ2-3, with D tentatively TRBD1 (6 bases). Trimming took 8 bases from V and 0 from J, leaving 15 bases between them. CDR3 length: 15 amino acids. Per germline, CDR1 MDHEN and CDR2 SYDVKM. The CDR3, as DNA: TGTGCCAGCGGAAGGACAGATCTTAGCACAGATACGCAGTATTTT. This sequence encodes CASGRTDLSTDTQYF. Combining the CDR3 with reference TRBV28 and TRBJ2-3 gives the whole variable domain DVKVTQSSRYLVKRTGEKVFLECVQDMDHENMFWYRQDPGLGLRLIYFSYDVKMKEKGDIPEGYSVSREKKERFSLILESASTNQTSMYLCASGRTDLSTDTQYFGPGTRLTVL.

The chain couples TRBV7-2 to TRBJ2-1; D is perhaps TRBD1 (6 bases). Germline CDR1 reads SGHTA; CDR2 reads FQGNSA. This CDR3 has 15 amino acids. V lost 5 bases, J lost 4 bases, and 15 bases lay in between. CDR3 residues: CASSPGTQGYNEQFF. The CDR3, as DNA: TGTGCCAGCAGCCCAGGGACACAGGGTTACAATGAGCAGTTCTTC.

This chain uses TRBV19 with TRBJ2-7; 7 positions match TRBD1. Germline CDR1 LNHDA, CDR2 SQIVND (reference sequence). With 8 bases clipped from V and 2 bases from J, the junction kept 6 bases outside the gene matches. CDR3 length equals 13 residues. The CDR3 spells CASYDRATYEQYF. The CDR3 coding sequence is TGTGCCAGTTACGACAGGGCAACCTACGAGCAGTACTTC. Filled out from reference TRBV19 and TRBJ2-7, the complete variable domain reads DGGITQSPKYLFRKEGQNVTLSCEQNLNHDAMYWYRQDPGQGLRLIYYSQIVNDFQKGDIAEGYSVSREKKESFPLTVTSAQKNPTAFYLCASYDRATYEQYFGPGTRLTVT.

V and J are TRBV5-6 and TRBJ1-1, with D maybe TRBD1 (6 bases). CDR3 length equals 17 residues. The germline CDR1 and CDR2 sequences are SGHDT and YYEEEE. Trimming removed 1 base from V and 1 base from J, with 17 bases in between. This CDR3 is CASSLRLRGRGNTEAFF. DNA of the CDR3: TGTGCCAGCAGCTTGAGACTTCGAGGCAGGGGGAACACTGAAGCTTTCTTT. The full variable domain, completed using reference TRBV5-6 and TRBJ1-1, is DAGVTQSPTHLIKTRGQQVTLRCSPKSGHDTVSWYQQALGQGPQFIFQYYEEEERQRGNFPDRFSGHQFPNYSSELNVNALLLGDSALYLCASSLRLRGRGNTEAFFGQGTRLTVV.

The V gene is TRBV5-6, the J gene TRBJ2-3, with a possible D match to TRBD2 (7 bases). This CDR3 region has 14 residues. The germline V gene has CDR1 SGHDT and CDR2 YYEEEE. Trimming pared 7 bases from V and 3 bases from J, leaving 15 bases between. The CDR3 region has the DNA TGTGCCAGCGCTGGGGAGGGGGGGACAGATACGCAGTATTTT. It is translated as CASAGEGGTDTQYF.

This chain uses TRBV5-6 with TRBJ2-7; 8 bases are shared with TRBD1. V lost 3 bases, J lost 1 base, and 3 bases stayed unmatched. Germline V lookup: CDR1 SGHDT, CDR2 YYEEEE. The CDR3 consists of 14 residues. The CDR3 spells CASSSRTGSYEQYF. CDR3 DNA: TGTGCCAGCAGCTCCCGGACAGGGTCCTACGAGCAGTACTTC.

In the case of this clone: The junction differs from germline at one of its ends, possibly a read error. The J gene is TRBJ1-1, the V gene TRBV4-2; D is undetermined. The CDR3 is 13 amino acids. Looked up from germline, CDR1 is LGHNA and CDR2 is YNFKEQ. CDR3 region: CASTQTPNTEAFF. DNA for the CDR3: TGTGCCAGCACCCAAACACCGAACACTGAAGCTTTCTTT.

V usage is TRBV9 and J usage is TRBJ1-3; D is unresolved. V was cut by 3 bases and J by 3 bases, with 13 bases left in between. The germline V gene encodes CDR1 SGDLS and CDR2 YYNGEE. The CDR3 has 15 amino acids. The CDR3 DNA sequence: TGTGCCAGCAGCGCGACCCGGGTGCGTGGAAACACCATATATTTT. This encodes CASSATRVRGNTIYF.

J is TRBJ1-2 and V is TRBV6-5; D might be TRBD1 (6 bases). Germline V lookup: CDR1 MNHEY, CDR2 SVGAGI. Trimming shortened V by 9 bases and J by 7 bases, and 12 bases separated the two germline ends. CDR3 size: 11 residues. The CDR3, as DNA: TGTGCCAGTGTTGGGGGCTCTGGCTACACCTTC. Translating gives CASVGGSGYTF.

The chain recombines TRBV19 with TRBJ2-1; 11 nucleotides match TRBD2. Germline loops: CDR1 LNHDA, CDR2 SQIVND (reference sequence). V lost 5 bases, J lost 10 bases, and 10 bases stayed unmatched. The CDR3 is made up of 15 amino acids. The CDR3 DNA follows: TGTGCCAGTAGTCTTTTTAGCGGGGGGGCCAGGGAGCAGTTCTTC. Its translation: CASSLFSGGAREQFF.

This clone was counted a few times. Distinct nucleotide sequences in the sample also encode this CDR3. V usage is TRBV25-1 and J usage is TRBJ2-3; 8 bases line up with TRBD2. The V gene's germline CDR1 is MGHDK and CDR2 SYGVNS. V lost 4 bases, J lost 4 bases, and 4 bases stayed unmatched. The CDR3 is made up of 14 amino acids. The CDR3: CASSASGGSDTQYF. For the CDR3, the DNA is TGTGCCAGCAGTGCCTCGGGGGGGTCAGATACGCAGTATTTT.

The chain joins TRBV5-4 to TRBJ1-6; TRBD1 matches at 8 bases. Germline-derived CDR1 and CDR2 are SGHNT and YYREEE (reference sequence). V dropped 3 bases and J dropped 7; count of bases not matched to a gene: 3. The CDR3 is 14 amino acids. As DNA, the CDR3 is TGTGCCAGCAGCTCGGGACAGGACAATTCACCCCTCCACTTT. Translation: CASSSGQDNSPLHF.

V usage is TRBV30 and J usage is TRBJ2-5; weak D call: TRBD2 (6 bases). Germline CDR1 reads GTSNPN; CDR2 reads SVGIG (reference sequence). CDR3 length: 12 residues. Trimming removed 5 bases at V and 2 bases at J, with 9 bases between. CDR3 protein: CAWGRGQETQYF. DNA of the CDR3: TGTGCCTGGGGGCGGGGACAAGAGACCCAGTACTTC.

The CDR3 region is CASSLYNEQFF. The CDR3 nucleotides read TGTGCCAGCAGCCTCTACAATGAGCAGTTCTTC. This chain joins TRBV5-4 and TRBJ2-1, with unresolved D. The CDR3 totals 11 residues. The V end lost 4 bases, the J end lost 3 bases, and 2 bases lay between the germline ends. Germline V gene sequence: CDR1 SGHNT, CDR2 YYREEE (reference sequence).

This chain links TRBV6-5 with TRBJ1-4, with TRBD1 as a possible D gene (5 bases). Per germline, CDR1 MNHEY and CDR2 SVGAGI. The V gene lost 6 bases and the J gene lost 7 bases, with 18 bases spanning the gap. The CDR3 runs to 15 residues. The CDR3 DNA reads as TGTGCCAGCAGGGAGACTGGACAAGAGAGTGAAAAACTGTTTTTT. Translation: CASRETGQESEKLFF.

This chain links TRBV14 with TRBJ2-7; no definite D call. Trimming removed 1 base at V and 3 bases at J, with 7 bases between. The CDR3 covers 13 residues. Germline CDR1 is SGHDN and CDR2 is FVKESK. CDR3 sequence: CASSQVSVYEQYF. The CDR3 coding sequence is TGTGCCAGCAGCCAAGTTTCAGTCTACGAGCAGTACTTC.

The chain recombines TRBV5-4 with TRBJ2-2; D is perhaps TRBD2 (6 bases). This CDR3 has 14 residues. V lost 3 bases and J 5 bases, leaving 11 bases between the germline ends. Germline-derived CDR1 and CDR2 are SGHNT and YYREEE (reference sequence). The CDR3 DNA reads as TGTGCCAGCAGCTCGGGACTTACTACCGGGGAGCTGTTTTTT. Its translation: CASSSGLTTGELFF.

V gene TRBV12-5 combines with J gene TRBJ2-7; no clear D gene. V was cut by 5 bases and J by 6 bases, with 8 bases left in between. The CDR3 covers 11 residues. Per the germline V gene, CDR1 is LGHNT and CDR2 is FRNRAP. For the CDR3, the DNA is TGTGCTAGTGGTGTCGCAGGCGAGCAGTACTTC. Translating gives CASGVAGEQYF.

This clone has just one count. The same CDR3 can be traced to other DNA sequences in this sample. The chain has TRBV18 and TRBJ1-5; D perhaps matches TRBD1 (5 bases). Trimming stripped 3 bases from V and 6 bases from J, with 9 bases between. Germline CDR1 is KGHSH and CDR2 is LQKENI. The CDR3 has 13 amino acids. For the CDR3, the DNA is TGTGCCAGCTCACCTGGGAGGGGTCAGCCCCAGCATTTT. Translation gives CASSPGRGQPQHF.

The chain is built from TRBV7-7 and TRBJ2-2, with TRBD2 matching over 14 bases. Trimming cost V 5 bases and J 6 bases; bases outside gene matches: 5. This CDR3 contains 16 residues. Germline CDR1 reads SSHAT; CDR2 reads FNYEAQ (reference sequence). In DNA form, the CDR3 reads TGTGCCAGCAGCCCTGGGACTAGCGGGGGACCCGGGGAGCTGTTTTTT. Protein: CASSPGTSGGPGELFF.

The chain combines TRBV25-1 with TRBJ2-2; D is possibly TRBD2 (7 bases). This CDR3 has 14 amino acids. Germline assignment: CDR1 MGHDK and CDR2 SYGVNS. Trimming took off 7 bases at V and 4 bases at J, with 13 bases between the two ends. The CDR3: CASTPRGGTGELFF. The CDR3 nucleotides read TGTGCCAGCACTCCGAGGGGGGGCACCGGGGAGCTGTTTTTT.